This TCR beta chain derives from a study of blood T cell repertoires in COVID-19. Study as a whole: Sites across the United States, Italy and Spain contributed samples from acute and convalescent COVID-19.

This CDR3 spans 15 amino acids. The germline V gene encodes CDR1 SGHNT and CDR2 YENEEA. Trimming removed 2 bases from V and 6 bases from J; junction bases left unmatched: 7. Profiled with immunoSEQ multiplex PCR; TCRdb holds only in-frame clones, not every one. The sample lists approximately 270,000 clones, approximately 90% occurring once. The TCR originated in a woman between 25 and 40 years old with acute COVID-19. The rearrangement links TRBV11-3 to TRBJ2-3, with 8 nucleotides matching TRBD2. Sequenced: PBMCs or T cells enriched from blood (not recorded which). CDR3 DNA: TGTGCCAGCAGCTTAATGGGACTAGGAGGGGATACGCAGTATTTT. Encoded protein: CASSLMGLGGDTQYF. The variable domain in full, completed from reference TRBV11-3 and TRBJ2-3, reads EAGVVQSPRYKIIEKKQPVAFWCNPISGHNTLYWYLQNLGQGPELLIRYENEEAVDDSQLPKDRFSAERLKGVDSTLKIQPAELGDSAVYLCASSLMGLGGDTQYFGPGTRLTVL.